This TCR beta chain was identified during a study of sequential checkpoint blockade in melanoma. Study in general: Arm A got nivolumab then ipilimumab; arm B the reverse, 1:1. After both sequences, patients received maintenance nivolumab.

Sample treatment: randomized to nivolumab then ipilimumab (arm A) or the reverse (arm B). PBMC sorting kept live CD3+CD8+ cells without CD19 or CD56. The germline V gene has CDR1 MGHDK and CDR2 SYGVNS. The CDR3 spans 13 residues. Trimming left V 3 bases short and J 6 bases short, with 11 bases between. Sequencing was performed with immunoSEQ multiplex PCR; in TCRdb, only in-frame clones are kept and a portion is missing. The sample yields 30,000 to 45,000 clones, 88% seen once. This clonotype was obtained from a human donor with melanoma. This chain links TRBV25-1 with TRBJ1-1, with D possibly TRBD1 on 5 matching bases. The material sequenced was CD8+ T cells sorted from blood (inferred from file names), taken from a patient given nivolumab and ipilimumab in sequence. CDR3: CASSETVWAEAFF. CDR3 bases: TGTGCCAGCAGTGAGACAGTCTGGGCTGAAGCTTTCTTT.